Listed below are T cell receptor beta chains from one sample, sequenced in a study of blood T cell repertoires in COVID-19. Generated by immunoSEQ multiplex PCR, the TCRdb table keeps only in-frame clones and is missing some. The data show about 250,000 clones, with approximately 89% seen just once and about 1.7% held by the top ten. The sequenced material came from peripheral blood. All receptors derive from a woman aged 55-70 years who had recovered from COVID-19. Each CDR3 is given with its conserved first and last residue. The order of the fields is clone size, V gene, J gene, D gene, CDR3 protein. A D gene is named only where the DNA matches it firmly. Size values are once, few and many counts, or a class for expanded clones, and some rows have none.

once,TRBV18,TRBJ1-2,.,CASSPGIEPNYGYTF
.,TRBV5-5,TRBJ2-7,.,CASAPSRGASYEQYF
.,TRBV4-2,TRBJ1-1,TRBD1,CASSQVTGVWAFF
.,TRBV5-8,TRBJ2-3,TRBD2,CASSWGLAGGPEDTQYF
.,TRBV19,TRBJ2-7,TRBD2,CASSIGTSYEQYF
.,TRBV5-1,TRBJ2-7,.,CASAFRGSYEQYF
once,TRBV27,TRBJ2-7,TRBD2,CASSSGLGPNPGYF
.,TRBV7-6,TRBJ1-1,.,CASRKNDRGEAFF
.,TRBV18,TRBJ2-2,.,CASSPGGQRNTGELFF
.,TRBV6-1,TRBJ2-2,.,CASSEPGTSYTGELFF
.,TRBV3-1/TRBV3-2,TRBJ2-5,TRBD1,CASGRGDRGFWVQETQYF
few,TRBV12-3/TRBV12-4,TRBJ1-1,.,CASLISAGTEAFF
.,TRBV9,TRBJ1-2,.,CASSEQGLLNYGYTF
.,TRBV15,TRBJ2-2,TRBD2,CATSRGLAGGVELFF
.,TRBV10-2,TRBJ2-3,TRBD2,CASRGTSDPSTDTQYF
once,TRBV28,TRBJ1-5,.,CASSIGQGNQPQHF
.,TRBV2,TRBJ1-1,.,CASRVTGRGTEAFF
.,TRBV25-1,TRBJ1-4,.,CASSSAGGGNEKLFF
.,TRBV28,TRBJ2-3,.,CASRKTGQGTDTQYF
.,TRBV9,TRBJ2-1,TRBD2,CASSVEVLAGGPSNEQFF
.,TRBV9,TRBJ1-6,.,CASSVQENNSPLHF
.,TRBV10-2,TRBJ2-3,TRBD2,CASSEGGRADTQYF
.,TRBV28,TRBJ2-7,.,CASLTQAGVLAYEQYF
.,TRBV18,TRBJ1-5,.,CASSPGSGDYSNQPQHF
.,TRBV2,TRBJ2-1,.,CASSALALGDEQFF
.,TRBV5-4,TRBJ2-1,TRBD2,CASSQLAGGSSYNEQFF
.,TRBV11-3,TRBJ2-1,TRBD2,CASSPRRGGSHEQFF
.,TRBV6-2/TRBV6-3,TRBJ2-1,TRBD2,CASSDGLAGVYNEQFF
.,TRBV7-9,TRBJ1-2,.,CASSLSRLNYGYTF
.,TRBV6-5,TRBJ2-1,TRBD1,CASSTWTGAGEQFF
.,TRBV5-1,TRBJ2-3,.,CASSSGSTSTDTQYF
.,TRBV28,TRBJ1-6,.,CASSSPTEHHNSPLHF
.,TRBV7-2,TRBJ2-3,.,CASSRESTDTQYF
once,TRBV7-3,TRBJ1-2,.,CASSGVGGYGYTF
once,TRBV7-3,TRBJ2-1,TRBD2,CASSGKRESSYNEQFF
.,TRBV11-1,TRBJ2-2,TRBD1,CASSPGTGTTGELFF
few,TRBV4-3,TRBJ1-1,TRBD1,CASSHGQGASAFF
.,TRBV5-1,TRBJ1-2,TRBD1,CASSPGTGDFNYGYTF
.,TRBV9,TRBJ1-2,TRBD1,CASRPPGTGYGYTF
.,TRBV5-1,TRBJ1-2,.,CASSLAAGTGGYTF
.,TRBV14,TRBJ1-6,TRBD1,CASSHTGTGVSPLHF
.,TRBV7-2,TRBJ2-7,.,CASSRQGSYEQYF
.,TRBV7-9,TRBJ1-3,.,CASIHRRVGGNTIYF
few,TRBV19,TRBJ1-1,.,CASSIQGRETEAFF
.,TRBV29-1,TRBJ2-5,TRBD1,CSVEEGGLRETQYF
.,TRBV9,TRBJ2-1,TRBD2,CASSVTSGGDNEQFF
.,TRBV19,TRBJ2-1,.,CASSIPRTGFSYNEQFF
.,TRBV7-3,TRBJ2-7,.,CASSLTGGSSYEQYF
.,TRBV6-4,TRBJ2-3,TRBD2,CASSVLAGATDTQYF